Below are 30 T cell receptor beta chains sequenced from a single sample in a study of T-cell memory formation after mild COVID-19. Each CDR3 protein gets one entry after TCRdb re-called the 5' RACE reads with MiXCR. The data hold more than 400,000 distinct CDR3 sequences, with roughly 18% observed a single time. The specimen sequenced was PBMCs or a T cell subset sorted from them (not recorded which). These receptors were taken from an adult woman who had mild COVID-19 (a few samples of this study predate the infection). Cell type and time point are not known.

This clonotype was detected a few times. The chain combines TRBV12-3 or TRBV12-4 with TRBJ1-5; perhaps TRBD1 as D (5 bases). This CDR3 spans 15 amino acids. Trimming shortened V by 7 bases and J by 3 bases, and 16 bases separated the two germline ends. CDR3 sequence reads: CASKVNGGPNQPQHF. CDR3 DNA sequence: TGTGCCAGCAAGGTCAACGGGGGACCCAATCAGCCCCAGCATTTT.

This clonotype was detected a few times. The chain has TRBV24-1 and TRBJ2-1, with a possible D match to TRBD2 (7 bases). Germline assignment: CDR1 KGHDR and CDR2 SFDVKD. The CDR3 length is 13 residues. Trimming pared 9 bases from V and 2 bases from J, leaving 10 bases between. The CDR3 protein is CATGGAPYNEQFF. CDR3 bases: TGTGCCACCGGGGGGGCCCCCTACAATGAGCAGTTCTTC.

This clonotype was counted a few times. The chain recombines TRBV10-3 with TRBJ2-7; 7 bases fit TRBD1. With V trimmed by 4 bases and J by 3 bases, 9 bases remained unmatched. Germline CDR1 and CDR2: ENHRY and SYGVKD. The CDR3 runs 15 residues. In DNA form, the CDR3 reads TGTGCCATCAGTGGGATGGGCAGGGGGTTCTACGAGCAGTACTTC. Amino acid sequence: CAISGMGRGFYEQYF.

V usage is TRBV29-1 and J usage is TRBJ1-2; D remains ambiguous. This CDR3 contains 11 residues. With 0 bases removed from V and 6 bases from J, the gap between germline ends came to 5 bases. Germline-derived CDR1 and CDR2 are SQVTM and ANQGSEA. CDR3 protein: CSVEESDGYTF. The CDR3 DNA reads as TGCAGCGTTGAAGAGTCCGATGGCTACACCTTC.

The chain is built from TRBV7-8 and TRBJ1-1; 11 nucleotides agree with TRBD1. CDR3 length equals 15 residues. The ends lost 1 base at V and 4 bases at J; junction bases unmatched: 2. The V gene's germline CDR1 is SGHVS and CDR2 FQNEAQ. CDR3 nucleotides: TGTGCCAGCAGCTTAGAGGGGACAGGGGGCACTGAAGCTTTCTTT. This sequence encodes CASSLEGTGGTEAFF.

This clonotype was observed a handful of times. The chain joins TRBV15 to TRBJ2-7; D is possibly TRBD2 (6 bases). Trimming stripped 0 bases from V and 5 bases from J, with 8 bases between. From germline, CDR1 is LNHNV and CDR2 YYDKDF (reference sequence). The CDR3 has 13 residues. The CDR3 loop reads CATSRDRRDEQYF. The CDR3 DNA follows: TGTGCCACCAGCAGAGATCGGAGGGACGAGCAGTACTTC.

This clonotype was found many times. The chain carries TRBV5-1 and TRBJ1-1; the match to TRBD1 covers 8 bases. This CDR3 is 16 amino acids long. The V segment lost 3 bases and the J segment 1 base; nucleotides outside the gene matches: 8. Germline lookup yields CDR1 SGHRS and CDR2 YFSETQ. The CDR3 loop is CASSSGDRSPNTEAFF. CDR3 nucleotide sequence: TGCGCCAGCAGCTCGGGGGACAGGAGCCCGAACACTGAAGCTTTCTTT.

The chain has TRBV20-1 and TRBJ1-2; TRBD1 agrees at 7 bases. CDR1 and CDR2 from the germline V gene are DFQATT and SNEGSKA (reference sequence). This CDR3 comprises 13 residues. With V trimmed by 0 bases and J by 6 bases, 4 bases remained unmatched. The CDR3 DNA is TGCAGTGCTAGAGAGAAAGGGGGCGATGGCTACACCTTC. This gives the protein CSAREKGGDGYTF.

In its sample, this clonotype was seen a few times. V and J are TRBV6-1 and TRBJ1-2, with TRBD1 matching over 7 bases. Germline CDR1 MNHNS, CDR2 SASEGT. Trimming cost V 4 bases and J 0 bases; bases outside gene matches: 5. This CDR3 is built from 15 residues. This chain's CDR3 is CASSAPGQTNYGYTF. CDR3 DNA sequence: TGTGCCAGCAGTGCACCGGGACAGACTAACTATGGCTACACCTTC.

This rearrangement joins TRBV12-3 or TRBV12-4 to TRBJ1-3, with D possibly matching TRBD1 (6 bases). The CDR3 spans 14 residues. V lost 3 bases and J 2 bases, leaving 8 bases between the germline ends. The CDR3 DNA reads TGTGCCAGCAGTTTTGGGGGGCCTGGAAACACCATATATTTT. Protein product: CASSFGGPGNTIYF.

The chain carries TRBV20-1 and TRBJ2-7; a weak D match, TRBD1 (6 bases). Germline V CDR1 and CDR2: DFQATT, SNEGSKA (reference sequence). This CDR3 spans 17 amino acids. V lost 0 bases to trimming and J lost 1 base, with 19 bases between them. In DNA, the CDR3 is TGCAGTGCTAGAGACCGGATCGACGCAGGGGCTTCCTACGAGCAGTACTTC. It translates to CSARDRIDAGASYEQYF.

The rearrangement links TRBV7-9 to TRBJ2-7; possible D gene TRBD2, 5 bases. The CDR3 runs 13 residues. The V end lost 5 bases, the J end lost 5 bases, and 13 bases lay between the germline ends. Germline-derived CDR1 and CDR2 are SEHNR and FQNEAQ (reference sequence). The CDR3 region has the DNA TGTGCCAGCAGCGGTACAGCGGATCACGAGCAGTACTTC. Protein: CASSGTADHEQYF.

This clonotype has ten or more counts. This sequence may be a read error, since a much larger clone differs from it by one base. The chain carries TRBV5-5 and TRBJ2-1, with 7 bases matching TRBD2. Unmatched junction bases numbered 0, after V lost 1 base and J lost 2 bases. Germline loops: CDR1 SGHKS, CDR2 YYEKEE (reference sequence). The CDR3 runs to 14 residues. The CDR3 sequence: CASSLTSAYNEQFF. In nucleotides, the CDR3 is TGTGCCAGCAGCTTGACTAGCGCCTACAATGAGCAGTTCTTC.

The rearrangement links TRBV20-1 to TRBJ1-2; D may be TRBD1 (5 bases). The CDR3 extends over 13 amino acids. From germline, CDR1 is DFQATT and CDR2 SNEGSKA (reference sequence). V was pared by 6 bases and J by 4 bases, with 15 bases between. CDR3 residues: CSAILGRAYGYTF. CDR3 sequence (DNA): TGCAGTGCAATCCTGGGACGGGCCTATGGCTACACCTTC.

This clonotype was observed many times. The V call is TRBV3-1, the J call TRBJ2-2, with D uncertain. CDR3 size: 16 residues. The V and J ends lost 4 bases and 3 bases respectively, with 15 bases between them. In germline, CDR1 is LGHDT, CDR2 YNNKEL (reference sequence). CDR3 nucleotides: TGTGCCAGCAGCCCACGATCGCCCTTTTACACCGGGGAGCTGTTTTTT. Its translation: CASSPRSPFYTGELFF.

This clonotype occurred a few times. The chain carries TRBV12-3 or TRBV12-4 and TRBJ2-5; TRBD2 is a possible D gene (5 bases). The CDR3 loop spans 14 amino acids. V gave up 3 bases and J gave up 5 bases, with 13 bases separating them. CDR3 region: CASSFESGLETQYF. In DNA form, the CDR3 reads TGTGCCAGCAGTTTTGAATCGGGGTTGGAGACCCAGTACTTC.

The V gene is TRBV5-1, the J gene TRBJ1-4, with D possibly TRBD1 on 5 matching bases. Trimming removed 7 bases at V and 5 bases at J, with 15 bases between. The germline V gene encodes CDR1 SGHRS and CDR2 YFSETQ. The CDR3 has 14 residues. The CDR3 sequence: CASSPGTENEKLFF. CDR3 sequence (DNA): TGCGCCAGCTCGCCTGGGACGGAGAATGAAAAACTGTTTTTT.

V gene TRBV11-2 combines with J gene TRBJ1-2; 7 bases fit TRBD1. This CDR3 region has 17 residues. The J segment lost 1 base and the V segment lost 1 base, leaving 9 bases of the junction unmatched. CDR1 is SGHAT and CDR2 is FQNNGV in the germline V gene. This CDR3 reads CASSLAPGTDINYGYTF. CDR3 nucleotide sequence: TGTGCCAGCAGCTTAGCCCCCGGGACAGACATTAACTATGGCTACACCTTC. The complete variable domain, with remaining parts taken from reference TRBV11-2 and TRBJ1-2, reads EAGVAQSPRYKIIEKRQSVAFWCNPISGHATLYWYQQILGQGPKLLIQFQNNGVVDDSQLPKDRFSAERLKGVDSTLKIQPAKLEDSAVYLCASSLAPGTDINYGYTFGSGTRLTVV.

CDR3 in amino acids: CASSHPVSAYGYTF. The DNA for the CDR3 is TGCGCCAGCAGCCACCCAGTTTCTGCCTATGGCTACACCTTC. The V call is TRBV4-1, the J call TRBJ1-2, with D uncertain. The germline CDR1 and CDR2 sequences are MGHRA and YSYEKL. The V end was cut by 3 bases, the J end by 4 bases, with 12 bases between. CDR3 size: 14 residues.

This clonotype was observed a few times. The chain has TRBV4-2 and TRBJ2-5; D is unresolved. The CDR3 runs 13 residues. Germline V gene data show CDR1 as LGHNA and CDR2 as YNFKEQ. The ends were cut back, 0 bases at V and 5 bases at J, with 7 bases in the middle. CDR3: CASSQDYAETQYF. DNA of the CDR3: TGTGCCAGCAGCCAAGATTACGCGGAGACCCAGTACTTC.

This clonotype has only a few counts. In DNA form, the CDR3 reads TGTGCCAGCAGCTTCCCTAGTCTTGGGTTCACAGATACGCAGTATTTT. This codes for CASSFPSLGFTDTQYF. This chain connects TRBV5-8 to TRBJ2-3, with D unresolved. Germline CDR1 and CDR2: SGHTS and YDEGEE. The CDR3 is made up of 16 amino acids. V lost 2 bases to trimming and J lost 2 bases, with 15 bases between them.

This chain connects TRBV20-1 to TRBJ2-1; 12 bases map to TRBD2. Per germline, CDR1 DFQATT and CDR2 SNEGSKA (reference sequence). CDR3 length equals 19 residues. Trimming cost V 1 base and J 3 bases; bases outside gene matches: 13. The CDR3 region has the DNA TGCAGTGCTAGAGCGAGACTAGCGGGAGAACAAGTTAGCTACAATGAGCAGTTCTTC. It yields the protein CSARARLAGEQVSYNEQFF.

The chain carries TRBV20-1 and TRBJ1-6; D gene unclear. The CDR3 runs 16 residues. CDR1 is DFQATT, CDR2 SNEGSKA, per germline (reference sequence). V lost 1 base, J lost 7 bases, and 17 bases lay in between. DNA for the CDR3: TGCAGTGCTAGAGGGGTCCCAACCTGGGAAAATTCACCCCTCCACTTT. It yields the protein CSARGVPTWENSPLHF.

J is TRBJ2-7 and V is TRBV12-3 or TRBV12-4; TRBD1 matches at 10 bases. J gave up 5 bases and V 5 bases, and 6 bases lay outside the gene matches. The CDR3 runs 14 residues. The chain's CDR3 is CASSPRQGANEQYF. The CDR3, as DNA: TGTGCCAGCAGTCCTCGACAGGGGGCTAACGAGCAGTACTTC.

This clonotype appeared many times. The chain joins TRBV29-1 to TRBJ1-1; weak D call: TRBD1 (5 bases). The CDR3 runs 15 residues. CDR1 and CDR2 (germline): SQVTM, ANQGSEA. V was clipped by 4 bases and J by 2 bases, with 17 bases between them. The CDR3 DNA sequence: TGCAGCGTTGCATCTTTGGGGCAGTCCAACACTGAAGCTTTCTTT. Amino acid sequence: CSVASLGQSNTEAFF.

CDR3 bases: TGTGCCAGCACTGCTAGCGTTAGGAGCTCCTACGAGCAGTACTTC. The encoded protein is CASTASVRSSYEQYF. The chain couples TRBV12-3 or TRBV12-4 to TRBJ2-7, with D possibly being TRBD2 (6 bases). The CDR3 spans 15 residues. Trimming cost V 7 bases and J 0 bases, with 16 bases left between them.

The gene calls are TRBV7-3 and TRBJ2-2; 8 positions agree with TRBD2. Germline-derived CDR1 and CDR2 are SGHTA and FQGTGA. The CDR3 sequence is 15 residues long. V lost 5 bases to trimming and J lost 5 bases; unmatched junction nucleotides: 7. The CDR3 DNA follows: TGTGCCAGCAGCCGGACTAGCATTGGAACCGGGGAGCTGTTTTTT. Translated, it gives CASSRTSIGTGELFF.

The rearrangement joins TRBV4-3 to TRBJ2-5; D is possibly TRBD1 (6 bases). Germline assignment: CDR1 LGHNA and CDR2 YSLEER. The V gene lost 0 bases and the J gene lost 5 bases, with 16 bases spanning the gap. The CDR3 spans 16 residues. The CDR3 DNA reads as TGCGCCAGCAGCCAAGATTGGTTGGGGGCTGTTGAGACCCAGTACTTC. It yields the protein CASSQDWLGAVETQYF.

The CDR3: CAITKTGAGSGRSNQPQHF. The CDR3 bases are TGTGCCATCACCAAAACAGGTGCGGGGAGTGGTAGGAGCAATCAGCCCCAGCATTTT. The chain links TRBV10-3 to TRBJ1-5; D may be TRBD1 (5 bases). The germline CDR1 and CDR2 sequences are ENHRY and SYGVKD. The CDR3 is 19 amino acids. The V gene lost 7 bases and the J gene lost 1 base, with 26 bases spanning the gap.

The sample holds a few counts of this clonotype. V is TRBV7-2 and J is TRBJ2-5, with TRBD1 as a possible D gene (6 bases). This CDR3 has 15 amino acids. CDR1 and CDR2 (germline): SGHTA, FQGNSA. V gave up 3 bases and J gave up 1 base, with 12 bases separating them. The CDR3 loop reads CASSFGNRVQETQYF. In DNA, the CDR3 is TGTGCCAGCAGCTTTGGGAACAGGGTCCAAGAGACCCAGTACTTC.